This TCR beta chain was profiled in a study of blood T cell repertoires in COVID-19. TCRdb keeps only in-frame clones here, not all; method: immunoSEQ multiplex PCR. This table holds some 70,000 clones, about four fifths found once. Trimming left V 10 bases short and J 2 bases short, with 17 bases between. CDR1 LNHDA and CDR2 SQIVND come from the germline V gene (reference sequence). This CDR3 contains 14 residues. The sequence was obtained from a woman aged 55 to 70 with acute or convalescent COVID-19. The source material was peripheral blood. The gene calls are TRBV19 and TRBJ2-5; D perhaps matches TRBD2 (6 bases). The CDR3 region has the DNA TGTGCCACCACGCCCGGGGGTCTTCAAGAGACCCAGTACTTC. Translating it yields CATTPGGLQETQYF.